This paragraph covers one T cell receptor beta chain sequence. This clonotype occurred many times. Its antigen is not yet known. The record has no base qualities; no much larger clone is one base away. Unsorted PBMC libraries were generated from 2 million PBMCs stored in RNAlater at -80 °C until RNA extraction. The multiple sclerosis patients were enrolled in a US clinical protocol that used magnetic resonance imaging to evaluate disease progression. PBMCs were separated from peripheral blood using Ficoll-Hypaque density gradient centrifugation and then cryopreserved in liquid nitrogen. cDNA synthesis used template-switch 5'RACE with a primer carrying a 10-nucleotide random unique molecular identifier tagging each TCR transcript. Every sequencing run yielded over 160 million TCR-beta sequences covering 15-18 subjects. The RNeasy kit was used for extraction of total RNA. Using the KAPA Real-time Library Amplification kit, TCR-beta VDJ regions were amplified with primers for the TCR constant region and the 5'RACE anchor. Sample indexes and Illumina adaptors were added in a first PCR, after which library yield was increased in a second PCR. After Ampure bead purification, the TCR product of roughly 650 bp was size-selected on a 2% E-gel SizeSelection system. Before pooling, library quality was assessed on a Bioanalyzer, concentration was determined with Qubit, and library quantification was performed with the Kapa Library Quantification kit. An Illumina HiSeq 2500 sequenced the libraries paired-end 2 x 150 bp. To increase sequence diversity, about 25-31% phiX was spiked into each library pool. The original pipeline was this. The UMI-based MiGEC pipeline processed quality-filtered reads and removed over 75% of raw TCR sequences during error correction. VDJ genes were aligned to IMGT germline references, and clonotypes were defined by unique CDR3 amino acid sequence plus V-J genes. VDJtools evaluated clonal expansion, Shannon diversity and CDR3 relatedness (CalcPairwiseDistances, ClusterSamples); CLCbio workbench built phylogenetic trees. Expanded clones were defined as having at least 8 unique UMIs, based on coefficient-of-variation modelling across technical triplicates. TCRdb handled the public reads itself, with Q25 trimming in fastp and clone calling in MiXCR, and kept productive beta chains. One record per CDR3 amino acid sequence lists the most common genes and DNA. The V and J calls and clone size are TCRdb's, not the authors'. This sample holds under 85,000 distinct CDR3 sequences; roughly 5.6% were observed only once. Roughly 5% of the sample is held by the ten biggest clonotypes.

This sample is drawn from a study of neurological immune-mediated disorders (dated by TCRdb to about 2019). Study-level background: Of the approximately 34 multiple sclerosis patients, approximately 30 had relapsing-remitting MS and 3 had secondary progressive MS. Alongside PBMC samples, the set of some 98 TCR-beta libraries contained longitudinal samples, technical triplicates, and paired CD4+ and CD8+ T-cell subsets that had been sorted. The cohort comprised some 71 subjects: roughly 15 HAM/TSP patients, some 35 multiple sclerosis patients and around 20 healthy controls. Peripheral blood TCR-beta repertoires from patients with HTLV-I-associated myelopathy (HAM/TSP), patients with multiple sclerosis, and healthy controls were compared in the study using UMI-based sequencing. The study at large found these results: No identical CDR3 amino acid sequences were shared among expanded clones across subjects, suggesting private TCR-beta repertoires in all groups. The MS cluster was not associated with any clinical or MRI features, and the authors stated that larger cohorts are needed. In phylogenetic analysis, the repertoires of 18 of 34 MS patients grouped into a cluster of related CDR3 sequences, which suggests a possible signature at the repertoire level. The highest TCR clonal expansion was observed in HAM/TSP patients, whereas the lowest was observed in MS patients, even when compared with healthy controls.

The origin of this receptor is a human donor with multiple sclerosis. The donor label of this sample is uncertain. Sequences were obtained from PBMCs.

CDR3 region: CSARDSRQGGNTEAFF. The sequenced DNA: TGCAGTGCTAGAGATTCTCGACAGGGGGGTAACACTGAAGCTTTCTTT. The rearrangement joined TRBV20-1 to TRBJ1-1; 9 nucleotides in the junction match TRBD1. Clipping removes 0 bases from V and 2 bases from J, with 7 as the unmatched junction base count. Reading the germline V gene (reference sequence) gives CDR1 DFQATT and CDR2 SNEGSKA. The CDR3 numbers 16 residues from cysteine through phenylalanine. Left in the record is the CDR3 DNA by itself, 48 bases read in frame from the first base.